This T cell receptor (beta chain) originates from a study of breast tumors, draining lymph nodes, adjacent tissues. TCRdb re-analysed the multiplex PCR reads in MiXCR, keeping a single row per CDR3 protein. The sample shows about 46,000 distinct CDR3 sequences, about 23% of them seen only once. Overall study results and limits: Tumor TCR diversity was below lymph nodes but above nontumor tissue. Findings are consistent with lymph node origin and intratumoral expansion of most tumor T cells.

Worth noting for this clonotype: Its antigen is not identified.

CDR3 length: 15 amino acids. With 7 bases clipped from V and 7 bases from J, the junction kept 12 bases outside the gene matches. CDR1 is LNHDA and CDR2 is SQIVND in the germline V gene (reference sequence). The sample taken for sequencing was breast tumor tissue. The V call is TRBV19, the J call TRBJ2-1; 8 nucleotides align to TRBD1. The origin of this receptor is a female donor with breast cancer. Some clones in this sample may be carry-over from other donors' samples. The CDR3 loop reads CASKSLRGLENEQFF. The CDR3 DNA reads as TGTGCCAGTAAGTCCCTCAGGGGGCTGGAGAATGAGCAGTTCTTC.